The entry below gives a single TCR beta chain sequence along with its context. Its specificity is not known. The germline V gene has CDR1 SNHLY and CDR2 FYNNEI. V was pared by 6 bases and J by 11 bases, with 19 bases between. The length of the CDR3 is 13 residues. The sample originates from a study of T cells in localized non-small cell lung cancer. Study results and limitations: Because only a single region of the tumor was sequenced, heterogeneity remains possible. A median approximately 60 of the top 100 tumor clones appeared in adjacent lung. Longer overall survival was seen with higher T cell density measured in blood. Tumor showed lower T cell clonality than uninvolved adjacent lung, where it was highest.

Only in-frame clones appear in the TCRdb table, and some are missing; sequencing was by immunoSEQ multiplex PCR. The sample consists of some 34,000 clones, around three quarters of them appearing once. The receptor was derived from a male donor older than 55 with stage III squamous cell lung carcinoma. This sample comprised peripheral blood, obtained before any cancer treatment. The J gene is TRBJ1-1, the V gene TRBV2; D is perhaps TRBD1 (6 bases). CDR3 region: CASRGWRGRPAFF. DNA for the CDR3: TGTGCCAGCAGGGGGTGGCGGGGGCGGCCGGCTTTCTTT.